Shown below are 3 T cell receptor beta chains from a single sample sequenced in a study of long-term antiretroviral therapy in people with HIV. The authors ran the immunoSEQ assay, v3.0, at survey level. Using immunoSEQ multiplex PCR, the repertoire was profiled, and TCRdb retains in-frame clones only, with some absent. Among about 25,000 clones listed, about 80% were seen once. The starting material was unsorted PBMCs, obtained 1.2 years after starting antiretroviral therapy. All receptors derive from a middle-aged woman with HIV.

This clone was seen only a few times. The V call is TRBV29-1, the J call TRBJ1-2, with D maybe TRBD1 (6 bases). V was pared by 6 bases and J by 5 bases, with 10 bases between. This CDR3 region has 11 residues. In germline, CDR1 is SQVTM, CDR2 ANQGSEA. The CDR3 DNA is TGCAGCGTCGAACAGGGTTATGGCTACACCTTC. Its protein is CSVEQGYGYTF.

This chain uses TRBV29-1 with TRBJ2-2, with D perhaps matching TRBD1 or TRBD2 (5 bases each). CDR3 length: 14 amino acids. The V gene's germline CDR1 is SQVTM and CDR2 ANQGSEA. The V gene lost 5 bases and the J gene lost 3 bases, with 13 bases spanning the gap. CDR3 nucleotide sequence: TGCAGCGTTCGTTGGCAGGGAGACACCGGGGAGCTGTTTTTT. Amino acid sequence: CSVRWQGDTGELFF.

This CDR3 is CASSLETAYNEQFF. Here the CDR3 DNA reads TGCGCCAGCAGCTTGGAGACGGCCTACAATGAGCAGTTCTTC. This rearrangement joins TRBV5-1 to TRBJ2-1; no clear D gene. Trimming took 0 bases from V and 2 from J, leaving 6 bases between them. Germline CDR1 is SGHRS and CDR2 is YFSETQ. This CDR3 is built from 14 residues.